This T cell receptor (beta chain) was obtained from a study of beta chain features in type 1 diabetes. As for the study in general: Researchers looked at approximately 110,000,000 sorted cells across all samples. Points from the study as a whole: More deletions and fewer insertions at VDJ junctions were found in patients with type 1 diabetes. Patients with Type 1 diabetes showed moderately but significantly shorter TCRB CDR3s in all four CD4+ subsets.

Each of the CD4+ naive, central memory, regulatory and stem cell-like memory populations was sorted via CD45RO/CCR7/CD25/CD127/CD95/CD27. Trimming shortened V by 5 bases and J by 7 bases, and 14 bases separated the two germline ends. The CDR3 has 13 residues. Per germline, CDR1 SGHTA and CDR2 FQGNSA. Isolated RNA was reverse transcribed in full, so expressed TCRB transcripts were sequenced. About 3.57 million reads per sample were averaged for naive, central memory and regulatory samples. Sequencing used immunoSEQ multiplex PCR; TCRdb keeps in-frame clones, though not all of them. The data contain 500,000 to 650,000 clones, approximately 13% of them seen just once; the ten biggest clones take up 0.095% to 0.15%. Details on this clone: Antigen specificity is unknown.

The origin of this receptor is a man younger than 45 with type 1 diabetes. Sequenced sample: naive CD4+ T cells from blood. The chain employs TRBV7-2 and TRBJ1-1, with D perhaps matching TRBD1 (6 bases). The CDR3 loop is CASSHARDNEAFF. Here the CDR3 DNA reads TGTGCCAGCAGCCACGCCCGGGACAATGAAGCTTTCTTT.